One and the same sample provided the 7 T cell receptor beta chains below, sequenced in a study of CD8+CD57+ T cells in acquired aplastic anemia. Profiles of TCR beta VDJ and CDR3 were generated from a genomic DNA template. One entry per CDR3 protein, called by TCRdb with MiXCR from the reads. The sample records some 240,000 distinct CDR3 sequences, approximately 35% being singletons. Sequencing was carried out using sorted CD4+, CD8+, or CD8+CD57+ T cells (not recorded which) from PBMCs. The receptors come from a human donor in good health, serving as a control.

CDR3 loop: CASRRDSRYNEQFF. The CDR3 region has the DNA TGTGCCAGCAGGCGGGACTCCCGGTACAATGAGCAGTTCTTC. The chain carries TRBV2 and TRBJ2-1, with D possibly TRBD2 on 6 matching bases. This CDR3 has 14 amino acids. Between the trimmed V and J ends, which lost 6 bases and 4 bases, there was a span of 13 bases. From germline, CDR1 is SNHLY and CDR2 FYNNEI.

This clonotype was detected ten times or more. The rearrangement joins TRBV7-8 to TRBJ1-2; TRBD1 agrees at 7 bases. The CDR3 length is 12 residues. Germline CDR1 reads SGHVS; CDR2 reads FQNEAQ. The ends lost 5 bases at V and 11 bases at J; junction bases unmatched: 8. This CDR3 reads CASSRDRGQYTF. As DNA, the CDR3 is TGTGCCAGCAGCCGGGACAGAGGACAATACACCTTC.

The V gene is TRBV7-8, the J gene TRBJ2-1; 8 bases line up with TRBD2. The tail of the sequence fits TRBJ2-7 better, so the J call may be wrong. Germline CDR1 is SGHVS and CDR2 is FQNEAQ. CDR3 size: 14 residues. The CDR3 DNA follows: TGTGCCAGCCGGCACGGGAGGGCCAGTAATGAGCAGTACTTC. It codes for CASRHGRASNEQYF.

The sample holds many counts of this clonotype. This chain joins TRBV24-1 and TRBJ2-3; D not certain. V dropped 4 bases and J dropped 5 bases, with 6 bases sitting between them. CDR1 and CDR2 (germline): KGHDR, SFDVKD. The CDR3 runs 12 residues. The CDR3 region is CATSEPRDTQYF. The CDR3 bases are TGTGCCACCAGTGAACCAAGAGATACGCAGTATTTT.

Many counts were recorded for this clonotype. The chain joins TRBV9 to TRBJ1-2; 9 nucleotides agree with TRBD1. This CDR3 is 15 amino acids long. Per the germline V gene, CDR1 is SGDLS and CDR2 is YYNGEE. Losses at the gene ends were 2 bases for V and 5 bases for J; bases not matched to a gene: 7. The CDR3 loop reads CASSVNPGQGYGYTF. DNA of the CDR3: TGTGCCAGCAGCGTGAACCCGGGACAGGGTTATGGCTACACCTTC.

This clonotype was counted ten times or more. J is TRBJ1-1 and V is TRBV7-9, with D perhaps TRBD1 (6 bases). The CDR3 loop spans 14 amino acids. The ends were cut back, 3 bases at V and 3 bases at J, with 11 bases in the middle. Germline V lookup: CDR1 SEHNR, CDR2 FQNEAQ (reference sequence). Here the CDR3 DNA reads TGTGCCAGCAGCTTTTCAGGGGAGGACACTGAAGCTTTCTTT. The encoded protein is CASSFSGEDTEAFF.

This clonotype was picked up one time. This chain connects TRBV29-1 to TRBJ1-1, with a tentative D call TRBD1 (5 bases). The CDR3 totals 10 residues. V shed 3 bases and J shed 8 bases, with 7 bases lying between them. Germline V gives CDR1 SQVTM, CDR2 ANQGSEA. CDR3 sequence (DNA): TGCAGCGTTGACAGGGTCGAAGCTTTCTTT. Amino acids: CSVDRVEAFF.